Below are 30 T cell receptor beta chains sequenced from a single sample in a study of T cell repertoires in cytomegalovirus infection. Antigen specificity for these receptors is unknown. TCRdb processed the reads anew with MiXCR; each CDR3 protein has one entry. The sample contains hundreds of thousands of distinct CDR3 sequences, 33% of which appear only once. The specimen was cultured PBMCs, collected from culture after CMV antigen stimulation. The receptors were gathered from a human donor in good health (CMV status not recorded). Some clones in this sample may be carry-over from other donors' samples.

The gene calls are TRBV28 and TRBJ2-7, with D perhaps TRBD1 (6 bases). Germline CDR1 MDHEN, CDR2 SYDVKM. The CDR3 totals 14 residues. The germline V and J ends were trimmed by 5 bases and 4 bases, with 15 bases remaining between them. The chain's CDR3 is CASSTRDTTYEQYF. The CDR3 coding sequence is TGTGCCAGCAGTACAAGGGACACCACGTACGAGCAGTACTTC.

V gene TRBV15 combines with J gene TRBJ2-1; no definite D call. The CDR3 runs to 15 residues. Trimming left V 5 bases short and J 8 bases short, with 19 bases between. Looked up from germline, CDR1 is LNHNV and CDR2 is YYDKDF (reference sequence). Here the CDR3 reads CATSRPGHHGDEQFF. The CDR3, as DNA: TGTGCCACCAGCCGCCCGGGCCACCATGGGGATGAGCAGTTCTTC.

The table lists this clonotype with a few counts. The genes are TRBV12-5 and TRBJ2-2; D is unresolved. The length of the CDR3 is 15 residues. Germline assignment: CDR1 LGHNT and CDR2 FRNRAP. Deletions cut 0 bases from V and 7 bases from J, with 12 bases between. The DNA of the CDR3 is TGTGCTAGTGGTTTGGTTATGGCTGGAATCGGGGAGCTGTTTTTT. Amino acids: CASGLVMAGIGELFF.

The CDR3 loop is CASSDSLGDTQYF. In DNA form, the CDR3 reads TGTGCCAGCAGTGACTCCCTCGGGGATACGCAGTATTTT. The rearrangement uses TRBV6-4 and TRBJ2-3; D is unresolved. The CDR3 is 13 amino acids. With 0 bases removed from V and 6 bases from J, the gap between germline ends came to 7 bases. CDR1 is MRHNA and CDR2 is SNTAGT in the germline V gene.

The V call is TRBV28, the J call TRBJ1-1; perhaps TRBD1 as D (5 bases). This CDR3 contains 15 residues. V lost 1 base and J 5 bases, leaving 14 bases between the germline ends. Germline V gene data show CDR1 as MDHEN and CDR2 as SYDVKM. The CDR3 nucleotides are TGTGCCAGCAGTTTATCCCGCCCGTGGGGGACTGAAGCTTTCTTT. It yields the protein CASSLSRPWGTEAFF.

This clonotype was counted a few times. The CDR3 DNA reads as TGTGCCAGCAGTGGCACCAACTACGAGCAGTACTTC. Amino acid sequence: CASSGTNYEQYF. The chain recombines TRBV27 with TRBJ2-7; D is unresolved. Germline CDR1 is MNHEY and CDR2 is SMNVEV (reference sequence). V gave up 5 bases and J gave up 3 bases, with 8 bases separating them. The CDR3 extends over 12 amino acids.

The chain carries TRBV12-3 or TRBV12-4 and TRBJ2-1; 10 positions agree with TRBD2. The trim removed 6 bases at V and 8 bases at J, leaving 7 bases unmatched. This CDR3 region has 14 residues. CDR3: CASSQRTSGDEQFF. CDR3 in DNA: TGTGCCAGCAGCCAGAGGACTAGCGGCGATGAGCAGTTCTTC.

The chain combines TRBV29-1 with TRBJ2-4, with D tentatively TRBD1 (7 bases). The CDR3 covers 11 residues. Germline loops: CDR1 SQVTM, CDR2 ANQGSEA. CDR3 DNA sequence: TGCAGAAACACAGGGGAGGACATTCAGTACTTC. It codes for CRNTGEDIQYF.

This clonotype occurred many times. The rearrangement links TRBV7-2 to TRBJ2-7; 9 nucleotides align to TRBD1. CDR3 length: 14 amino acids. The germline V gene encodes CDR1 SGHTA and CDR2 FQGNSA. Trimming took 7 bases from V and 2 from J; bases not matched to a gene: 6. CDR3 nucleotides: TGTGCCAGCACCCCCCGGACAGGGGCCTACGAGCAGTACTTC. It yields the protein CASTPRTGAYEQYF.

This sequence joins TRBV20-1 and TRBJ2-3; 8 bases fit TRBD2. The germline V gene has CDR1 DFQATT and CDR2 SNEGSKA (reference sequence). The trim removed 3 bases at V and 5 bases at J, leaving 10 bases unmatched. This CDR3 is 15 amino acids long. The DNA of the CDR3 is TGCAGTGCTAGGGACTCGGGGGGGGCTGGAGATACGCAGTATTTT. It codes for CSARDSGGAGDTQYF.

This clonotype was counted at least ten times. The CDR3 nucleotides read TGTGCCAGCAGTCAGGTGGGGCGGCGGCGCACTGAAGCTTTCTTT. Encoded protein: CASSQVGRRRTEAFF. V usage is TRBV7-9 and J usage is TRBJ1-1; weak D call: TRBD1 (5 bases). This CDR3 has 15 residues. Deletions cut 6 bases from V and 4 bases from J, with 18 bases between. The V gene's germline CDR1 is SEHNR and CDR2 FQNEAQ (reference sequence). Together with reference TRBV7-9 and TRBJ1-1, the CDR3 gives the full variable domain: DTGVSQNPRHKITKRGQNVTFRCDPISEHNRLYWYRQTLGQGPEFLTYFQNEAQLEKSRLLSDRFSAERPKGSFSTLEIQRTEQGDSAMYLCASSQVGRRRTEAFFGQGTRLTVV.

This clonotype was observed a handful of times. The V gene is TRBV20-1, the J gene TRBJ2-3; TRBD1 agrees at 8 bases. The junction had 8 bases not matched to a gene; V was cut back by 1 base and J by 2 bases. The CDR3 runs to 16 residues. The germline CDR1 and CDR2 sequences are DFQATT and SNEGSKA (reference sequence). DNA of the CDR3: TGCAGTGCTAGAGGATTAGTGGGACAGGCCACAGATACGCAGTATTTT. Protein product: CSARGLVGQATDTQYF.

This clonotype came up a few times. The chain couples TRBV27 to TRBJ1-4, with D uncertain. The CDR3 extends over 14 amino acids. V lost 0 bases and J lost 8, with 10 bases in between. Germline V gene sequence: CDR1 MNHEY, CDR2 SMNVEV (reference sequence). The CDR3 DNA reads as TGTGCCAGCAGTTTATCAGGGTCGGCGGAAAAACTGTTTTTT. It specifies CASSLSGSAEKLFF.

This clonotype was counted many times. Here the CDR3 reads CASSLRHFTGELFF. The CDR3 DNA reads TGTGCCAGCAGCCTCAGACACTTCACCGGGGAGCTGTTTTTT. This sequence joins TRBV7-2 and TRBJ2-2; no definite D call. V lost 5 bases, J lost 4 bases, and 11 bases lay in between. Germline CDR1 SGHTA, CDR2 FQGNSA. The CDR3 sequence is 14 residues long.

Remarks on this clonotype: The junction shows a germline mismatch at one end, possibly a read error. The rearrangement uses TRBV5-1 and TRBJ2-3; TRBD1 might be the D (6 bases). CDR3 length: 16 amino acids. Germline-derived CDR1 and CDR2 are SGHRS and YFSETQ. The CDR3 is CASSLLQGTPTDKQYF. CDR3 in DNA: TGCGCCAGCAGCTTGCTACAGGGAACCCCCACAGATAAGCAGTATTTT.

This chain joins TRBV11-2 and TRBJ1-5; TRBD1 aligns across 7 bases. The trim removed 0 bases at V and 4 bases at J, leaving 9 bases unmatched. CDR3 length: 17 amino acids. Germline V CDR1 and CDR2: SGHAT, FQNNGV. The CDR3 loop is CASSLDTDRDANQPQHF. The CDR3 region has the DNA TGTGCCAGCAGCTTAGATACAGACAGGGACGCGAATCAGCCCCAGCATTTT.

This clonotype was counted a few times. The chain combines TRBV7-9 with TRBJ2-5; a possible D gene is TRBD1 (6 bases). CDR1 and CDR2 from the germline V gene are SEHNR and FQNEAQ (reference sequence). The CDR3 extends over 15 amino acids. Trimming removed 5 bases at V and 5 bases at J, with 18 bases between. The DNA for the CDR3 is TGTGCCAGCAGCCCGATGGGGGCCTGGCGGGAGACCCAGTACTTC. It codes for CASSPMGAWRETQYF.

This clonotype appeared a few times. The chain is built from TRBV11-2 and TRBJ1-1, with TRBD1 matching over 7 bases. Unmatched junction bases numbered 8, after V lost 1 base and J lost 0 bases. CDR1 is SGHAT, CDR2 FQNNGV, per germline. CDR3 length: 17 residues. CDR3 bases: TGTGCCAGCAGCTTAGGGGTAGGGGGCGGCCTGAACACTGAAGCTTTCTTT. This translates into CASSLGVGGGLNTEAFF. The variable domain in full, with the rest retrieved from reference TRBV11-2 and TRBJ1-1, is EAGVAQSPRYKIIEKRQSVAFWCNPISGHATLYWYQQILGQGPKLLIQFQNNGVVDDSQLPKDRFSAERLKGVDSTLKIQPAKLEDSAVYLCASSLGVGGGLNTEAFFGQGTRLTVV.

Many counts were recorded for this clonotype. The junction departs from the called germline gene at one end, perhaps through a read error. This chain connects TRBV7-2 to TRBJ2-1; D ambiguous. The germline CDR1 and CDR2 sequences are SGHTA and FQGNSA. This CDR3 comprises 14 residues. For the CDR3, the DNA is TGTGCCAGCAGCTTAGCGGTCTCCCACAATGAGCAGTTCTTC. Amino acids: CASSLAVSHNEQFF.

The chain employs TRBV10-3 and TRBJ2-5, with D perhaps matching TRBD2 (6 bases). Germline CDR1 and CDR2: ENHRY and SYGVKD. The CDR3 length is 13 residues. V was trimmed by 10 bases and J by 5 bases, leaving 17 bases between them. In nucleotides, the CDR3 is TGTGCCACCCTGGCTAGCGCGGGGGAGACCCAGTACTTC. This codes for CATLASAGETQYF.

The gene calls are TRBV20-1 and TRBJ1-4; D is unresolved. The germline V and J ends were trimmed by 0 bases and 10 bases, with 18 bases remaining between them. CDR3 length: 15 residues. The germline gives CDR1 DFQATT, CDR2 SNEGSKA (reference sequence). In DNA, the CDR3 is TGCAGTGCTAGAGATAATTTCAGGTCTGAGGCAAAACTGTTTTTT. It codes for CSARDNFRSEAKLFF.

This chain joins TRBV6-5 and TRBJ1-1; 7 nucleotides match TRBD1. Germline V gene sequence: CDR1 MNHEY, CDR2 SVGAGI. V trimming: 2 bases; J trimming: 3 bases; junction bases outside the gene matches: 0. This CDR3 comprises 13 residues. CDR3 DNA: TGTGCCAGCAGTTACGGACAGGACACTGAAGCTTTCTTT. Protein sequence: CASSYGQDTEAFF.

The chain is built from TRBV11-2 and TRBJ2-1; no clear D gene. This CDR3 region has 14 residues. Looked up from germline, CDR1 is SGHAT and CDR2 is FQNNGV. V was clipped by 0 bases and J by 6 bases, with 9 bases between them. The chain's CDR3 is CASSLEAGTNEQFF. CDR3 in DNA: TGTGCCAGCAGCTTAGAGGCAGGTACCAATGAGCAGTTCTTC.

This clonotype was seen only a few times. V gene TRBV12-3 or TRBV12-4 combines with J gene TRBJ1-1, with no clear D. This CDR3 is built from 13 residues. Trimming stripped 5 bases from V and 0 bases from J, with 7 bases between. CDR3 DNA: TGTGCCAGCAGTGCAAACCTGAACACTGAAGCTTTCTTT. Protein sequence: CASSANLNTEAFF.

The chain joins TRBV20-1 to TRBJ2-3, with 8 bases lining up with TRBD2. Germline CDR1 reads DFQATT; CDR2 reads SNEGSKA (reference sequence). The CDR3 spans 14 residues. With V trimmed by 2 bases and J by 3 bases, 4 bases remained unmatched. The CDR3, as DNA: TGCAGTGCTAGAATCAGCGGGGGTACAGATACGCAGTATTTT. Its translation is CSARISGGTDTQYF.

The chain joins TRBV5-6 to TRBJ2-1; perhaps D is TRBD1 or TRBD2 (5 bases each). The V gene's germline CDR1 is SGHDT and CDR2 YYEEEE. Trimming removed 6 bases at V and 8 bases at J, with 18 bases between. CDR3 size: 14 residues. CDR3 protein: CASTWGGSRDEQFF. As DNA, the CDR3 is TGTGCCAGCACCTGGGGCGGGTCTCGGGATGAGCAGTTCTTC.

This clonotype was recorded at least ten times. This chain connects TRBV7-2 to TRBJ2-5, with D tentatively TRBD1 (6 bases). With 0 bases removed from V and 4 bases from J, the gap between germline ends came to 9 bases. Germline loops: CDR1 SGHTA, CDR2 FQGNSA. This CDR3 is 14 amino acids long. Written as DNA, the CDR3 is TGTGCCAGCAGCTTAGCTCGAGGGGGAGAGACCCAGTACTTC. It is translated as CASSLARGGETQYF.

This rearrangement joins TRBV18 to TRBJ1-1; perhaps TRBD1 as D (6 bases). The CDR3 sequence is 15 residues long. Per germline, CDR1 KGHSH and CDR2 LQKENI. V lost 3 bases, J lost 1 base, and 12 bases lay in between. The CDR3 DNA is TGTGCCAGCTCACCCTTACAGGGAAGGAACACTGAAGCTTTCTTT. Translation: CASSPLQGRNTEAFF.

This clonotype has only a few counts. CDR3 region: CAIREGAEQYF. CDR3 nucleotides: TGTGCCATCAGGGAAGGGGCCGAGCAGTACTTC. J is TRBJ2-7 and V is TRBV10-3, with D possibly matching TRBD1 (5 bases). Deletions cut 6 bases from V and 6 bases from J, with 9 bases between. Germline lookup yields CDR1 ENHRY and CDR2 SYGVKD. CDR3 length: 11 residues.

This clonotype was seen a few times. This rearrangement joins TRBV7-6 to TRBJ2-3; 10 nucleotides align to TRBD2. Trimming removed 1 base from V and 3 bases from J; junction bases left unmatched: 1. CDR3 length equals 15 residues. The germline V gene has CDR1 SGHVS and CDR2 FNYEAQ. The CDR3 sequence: CASSLVSGRTDTQYF. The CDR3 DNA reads TGTGCCAGCAGCTTAGTTAGCGGGAGGACAGATACGCAGTATTTT.